A single sample is the source of the 20 T cell receptor beta chains below, sequenced in a study of T cell changes during pregnancy in multiple sclerosis. The data were produced by immunoSEQ multiplex PCR, yet TCRdb's version contains in-frame clones alone and is incomplete. The sample includes 26,000 or so clones, roughly 89% seen only once; the top ten take roughly 15%. The sequenced sample was CD8+ T cells from peripheral blood mononuclear cells, obtained in the second trimester of pregnancy. These receptors all come from a female donor with multiple sclerosis, enrolled in a pregnancy study.

This clone was picked up one time. This chain connects TRBV28 to TRBJ2-1; 9 bases fit TRBD1. The germline V gene encodes CDR1 MDHEN and CDR2 SYDVKM. Trimming removed 6 bases from V and 4 bases from J; junction bases left unmatched: 4. The CDR3 has 14 amino acids. CDR3: CASRPGQGYNEQFF. The CDR3 DNA follows: TGTGCCAGCAGACCGGGACAGGGTTACAATGAGCAGTTCTTC.

This clone was detected once. The chain combines TRBV27 with TRBJ2-7, with 12 bases identical to TRBD2. The V gene end was trimmed by 1 base and the J gene end by 5 bases; junction bases not matched to a gene: 6. This CDR3 has 16 amino acids. Germline CDR1 reads MNHEY; CDR2 reads SMNVEV (reference sequence). CDR3 coding DNA: TGTGCCAGCAGTTTATTAAGGGGACTAGCGGGCAACGAGCAGTACTTC. It codes for CASSLLRGLAGNEQYF.

The chain links TRBV4-2 to TRBJ2-1; 8 nucleotides line up with TRBD1. With V trimmed by 5 bases and J by 2 bases, 8 bases remained unmatched. This CDR3 has 16 amino acids. Germline values: CDR1 LGHNA, CDR2 YNFKEQ. DNA for the CDR3: TGTGCCAGCAGCTTCGAGACAGGGGACCCCTACAATGAGCAGTTCTTC. Translated, it gives CASSFETGDPYNEQFF.

CDR3 bases: TGTGCCAGTAGTATCGAGACAGAGTCTAATGAAAAACTGTTTTTT. Protein: CASSIETESNEKLFF. The chain uses TRBV19 and TRBJ1-4; tentatively, D is TRBD1 (5 bases). Germline V lookup: CDR1 LNHDA, CDR2 SQIVND (reference sequence). The CDR3 covers 15 residues. V was trimmed by 3 bases and J by 3 bases, leaving 11 bases between them.

This chain connects TRBV21-1 to TRBJ1-2; the D call in the table, TRBD1, was not verified against the DNA. TRBV21-1 is termed a pseudogene. The CDR3 sequence is 14 residues long. The CDR3 is CASTPTGDSFGYTF. DNA of the CDR3: TGTGCCAGCACCCCGACAGGGGACAGTTTCGGCTACACCTTC.

The table lists this clone with a count of one. This chain connects TRBV6-4 to TRBJ1-2; 11 bases are a match to TRBD1. V gave up 3 bases and J gave up 5 bases; unmatched junction bases: 8. The CDR3 is 16 amino acids. CDR1 and CDR2 from the germline V gene are MRHNA and SNTAGT. CDR3 amino acids: CASSENGQGAVYGYTF. CDR3 coding DNA: TGTGCCAGCAGTGAGAATGGACAGGGGGCAGTTTATGGCTACACCTTC.

The rearrangement joins TRBV6-1 to TRBJ2-7; 8 bases agree with TRBD2. This CDR3 has 12 residues. After removal of 8 bases from V and 7 bases from J, the junction contained 7 bases not matched to a gene. CDR1 is MNHNS, CDR2 SASEGT, per germline. The CDR3 region is CASWVLAGEQYF. The CDR3 region has the DNA TGTGCCAGCTGGGTGCTAGCGGGTGAGCAGTACTTC.

CDR3: CASSVDGRVGTEAFF. In nucleotides, the CDR3 is TGTGCCAGCAGCGTAGATGGGAGAGTGGGCACTGAAGCTTTCTTT. The genes are TRBV9 and TRBJ1-1; no clear D. V was trimmed by 0 bases and J by 4 bases, leaving 13 bases between them. The CDR3 consists of 15 residues. Germline lookup yields CDR1 SGDLS and CDR2 YYNGEE.

This rearrangement joins TRBV19 to TRBJ2-3; maybe TRBD2 (5 bases). Germline CDR1 and CDR2: LNHDA and SQIVND (reference sequence). There are 21 residues in the CDR3. V was shortened by 3 bases and J by 3 bases, with 31 bases between the two germline ends. The CDR3 loop reads CASSIPPPFVWRVSSTDTQYF. The CDR3 nucleotides are TGTGCCAGTAGTATTCCACCCCCCTTTGTGTGGCGGGTAAGTAGTACAGATACGCAGTATTTT.

The rearrangement uses TRBV15 and TRBJ2-5, with a tentative D call TRBD1 (5 bases). V lost 0 bases to trimming and J lost 2 bases, with 10 bases between them. This CDR3 region has 15 residues. The germline CDR1 and CDR2 sequences are LNHNV and YYDKDF (reference sequence). The chain's CDR3 is CATSRDRTSQETQYF. CDR3 bases: TGTGCCACCAGCAGAGATAGGACATCTCAAGAGACCCAGTACTTC.

This chain uses TRBV27 with TRBJ2-1; 13 bases are a match to TRBD2. Germline CDR1 MNHEY, CDR2 SMNVEV (reference sequence). There are 15 residues in the CDR3. V shed 6 bases, J shed 6 bases, and the junction held 5 bases outside the gene matches. CDR3 amino acids: CASSPLAGGGNEQFF. CDR3 DNA: TGTGCCAGCAGCCCACTAGCGGGAGGGGGCAATGAGCAGTTCTTC.

The sample holds one count of this clone. V gene TRBV27 combines with J gene TRBJ2-1; no clear D gene. Germline V gene sequence: CDR1 MNHEY, CDR2 SMNVEV (reference sequence). The CDR3 extends over 15 amino acids. V dropped 2 bases and J dropped 0 bases, with 8 bases sitting between them. The CDR3 DNA reads TGTGCCAGCAGTTTAGGCGGCATCTCCTACAATGAGCAGTTCTTC. This gives the protein CASSLGGISYNEQFF.

V usage is TRBV18 and J usage is TRBJ2-1; 9 bases fit TRBD2. Germline V lookup: CDR1 KGHSH, CDR2 LQKENI. V lost 3 bases to trimming and J lost 5 bases; unmatched junction nucleotides: 2. The CDR3 sequence is 14 residues long. The chain's CDR3 is CASSPTSGDNEQFF. CDR3 nucleotides: TGTGCCAGCTCACCGACTAGCGGAGACAATGAGCAGTTCTTC.

This chain uses TRBV5-1 with TRBJ2-1, with D possibly matching TRBD2 (5 bases). CDR3 size: 14 residues. Germline V lookup: CDR1 SGHRS, CDR2 YFSETQ. The V and J ends lost 2 bases and 2 bases respectively, with 8 bases between them. This chain's CDR3 is CASSLADAYNEQFF. DNA of the CDR3: TGCGCCAGCAGCTTAGCGGACGCCTACAATGAGCAGTTCTTC.

The CDR3 DNA is TGTGCCAGCAGCTCCGACAGGCGGGCCCCCTACAATGAGCAGTTCTTC. It translates to CASSSDRRAPYNEQFF. The gene calls are TRBV11-3 and TRBJ2-1; D perhaps matches TRBD1 (6 bases). This CDR3 comprises 16 residues. Germline V gene data show CDR1 as SGHNT and CDR2 as YENEEA. The V end lost 4 bases, the J end lost 2 bases, and 15 bases lay between the germline ends.

The gene calls are TRBV27 and TRBJ1-2, with 7 bases lining up with TRBD1. The length of the CDR3 is 13 residues. The trim removed 5 bases at V and 4 bases at J, leaving 4 bases unmatched. From germline, CDR1 is MNHEY and CDR2 SMNVEV (reference sequence). CDR3 sequence: CASSGGQPYGYTF. The CDR3 coding sequence is TGTGCCAGCAGTGGGGGACAGCCCTATGGCTACACCTTC.

This clone was counted a few times. This sequence joins TRBV6-1 and TRBJ2-1; TRBD1 agrees at 8 bases. Germline CDR1 and CDR2: MNHNS and SASEGT. Losses at the gene ends were 5 bases for V and 0 bases for J; bases not matched to a gene: 3. CDR3 size: 15 residues. DNA of the CDR3: TGTGCCAGCAGTAACGGACAGGGCTCCTACAATGAGCAGTTCTTC. It yields the protein CASSNGQGSYNEQFF.

V gene TRBV6-1 combines with J gene TRBJ2-7; a possible D gene is TRBD1 (6 bases). Trimming took off 9 bases at V and 5 bases at J, with 20 bases between the two ends. The CDR3 covers 14 residues. Looked up from germline, CDR1 is MNHNS and CDR2 is SASEGT. The DNA for the CDR3 is TGTGCCAGTCTGACAGGTTCGAGTTATGACGAGCAGTACTTC. Protein sequence: CASLTGSSYDEQYF.

The chain recombines TRBV7-6 with TRBJ2-7; 7 bases map to TRBD1. Germline V gene lookup returns CDR1 SGHVS and CDR2 FNYEAQ. This CDR3 region has 15 residues. V lost 1 base and J lost 0; bases outside the gene matches: 3. This CDR3 is CASSLGAGGSYEQYF. The CDR3 region has the DNA TGTGCCAGCAGCTTAGGGGCAGGGGGCTCCTACGAGCAGTACTTC.

The chain joins TRBV7-9 to TRBJ2-7; possibly TRBD1 for D (6 bases). Germline V CDR1 and CDR2: SEHNR, FQNEAQ (reference sequence). The CDR3 runs to 14 residues. Between the trimmed V and J ends, which lost 1 base and 6 bases, there was a span of 13 bases. The CDR3 bases are TGTGCCAGCAGCTTAGGTACAGGGATAGGCGAGCAGTACTTC. Translation: CASSLGTGIGEQYF.